The source of this T cell receptor (beta chain) is a study of cytomegalovirus exposure and HLA in healthy donors. General study results and limits: In a later analysis, TCR beta V- and J-gene trimming was associated with a missense DCLRE1C variant. In an earlier analysis, productive rearrangement rates for most beta V segments clustered near 87% or 30%.

V lost 2 bases, J lost 6 bases, and 5 bases stayed unmatched. The CDR3 runs 16 residues. Germline V gene sequence: CDR1 LGHNA, CDR2 YNFKEQ. The PCR employed 60 Vbeta primers together with 13 Jbeta primers. Libraries were prepared by immunoSEQ multiplex PCR; TCRdb keeps only in-frame clonotypes and omits some of them. Among just over 150,000 clones listed, 60% to 85% were seen once. Regarding this clone: Its antigen remains unidentified.

Sequencing was performed on PBMCs. This chain connects TRBV4-2 to TRBJ1-5, with TRBD1 matching 12 bases. The TCR comes from a woman aged 40 to 50 in good health and CMV-seronegative. In DNA, the CDR3 is TGTGCCAGCAGCCAACCGGGACAGGGGGCGTCTCAGCCCCAGCATTTT. Protein sequence: CASSQPGQGASQPQHF.